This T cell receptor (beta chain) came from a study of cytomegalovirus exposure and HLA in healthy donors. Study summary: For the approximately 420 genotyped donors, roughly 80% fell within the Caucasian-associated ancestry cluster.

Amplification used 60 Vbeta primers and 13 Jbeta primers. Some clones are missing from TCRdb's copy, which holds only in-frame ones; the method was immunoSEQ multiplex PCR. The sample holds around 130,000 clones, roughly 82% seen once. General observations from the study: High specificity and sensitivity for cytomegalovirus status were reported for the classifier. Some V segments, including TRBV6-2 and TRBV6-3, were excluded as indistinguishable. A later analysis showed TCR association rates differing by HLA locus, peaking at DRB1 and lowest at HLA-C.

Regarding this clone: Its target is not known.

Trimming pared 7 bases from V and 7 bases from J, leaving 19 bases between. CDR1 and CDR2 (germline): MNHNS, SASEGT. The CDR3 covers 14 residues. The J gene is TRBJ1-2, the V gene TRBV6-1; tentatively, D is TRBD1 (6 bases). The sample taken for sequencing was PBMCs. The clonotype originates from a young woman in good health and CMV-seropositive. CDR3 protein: CASTTSPQGSGYTF. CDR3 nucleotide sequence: TGTGCCAGCACCACTAGTCCACAGGGATCTGGCTACACCTTC.